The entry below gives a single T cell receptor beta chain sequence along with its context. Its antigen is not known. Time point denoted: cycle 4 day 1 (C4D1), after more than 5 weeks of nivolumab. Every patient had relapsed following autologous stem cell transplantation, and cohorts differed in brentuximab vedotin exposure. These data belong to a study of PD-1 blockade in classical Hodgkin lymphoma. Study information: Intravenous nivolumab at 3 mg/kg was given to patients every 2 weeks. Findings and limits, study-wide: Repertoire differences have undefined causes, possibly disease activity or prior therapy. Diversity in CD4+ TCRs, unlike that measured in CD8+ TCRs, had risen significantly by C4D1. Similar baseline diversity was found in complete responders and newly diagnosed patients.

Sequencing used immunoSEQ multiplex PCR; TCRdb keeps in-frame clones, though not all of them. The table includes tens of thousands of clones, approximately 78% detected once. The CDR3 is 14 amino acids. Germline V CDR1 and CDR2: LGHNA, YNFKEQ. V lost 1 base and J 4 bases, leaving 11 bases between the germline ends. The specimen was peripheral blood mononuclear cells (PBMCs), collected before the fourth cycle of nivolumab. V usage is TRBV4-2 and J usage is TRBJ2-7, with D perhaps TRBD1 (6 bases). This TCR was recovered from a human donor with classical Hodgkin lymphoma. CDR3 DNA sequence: TGTGCCAGCAGCCAAGCCGGGACACTATACGAGCAGTACTTC. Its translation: CASSQAGTLYEQYF.